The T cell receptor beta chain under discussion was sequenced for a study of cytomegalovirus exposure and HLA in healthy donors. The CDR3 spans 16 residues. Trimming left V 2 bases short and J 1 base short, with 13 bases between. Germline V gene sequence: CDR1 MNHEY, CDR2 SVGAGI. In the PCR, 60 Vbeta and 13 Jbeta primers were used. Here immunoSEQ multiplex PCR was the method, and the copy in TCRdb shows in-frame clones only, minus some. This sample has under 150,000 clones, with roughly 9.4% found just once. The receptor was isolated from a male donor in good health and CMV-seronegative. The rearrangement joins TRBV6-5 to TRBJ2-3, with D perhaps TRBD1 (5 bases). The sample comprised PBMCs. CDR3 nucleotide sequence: TGTGCCAGCAGTTACCGGAAGGGGAAGGGCACAGATACGCAGTATTTT. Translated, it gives CASSYRKGKGTDTQYF.